Listed below are T cell receptor beta chains from one sample, sequenced in a study of T cell changes during pregnancy in multiple sclerosis. TCRdb's copy holds only in-frame clones and misses some; the assay was immunoSEQ multiplex PCR. The sample contains around 80,000 clones, roughly nine tenths of which appear only once. Source: peripheral blood, taken before pregnancy. Receptors originate from a female donor with multiple sclerosis, enrolled in a pregnancy study. The CDR3 runs from the conserved cysteine through the conserved F or W. A D gene is named only where the DNA matches it firmly. The size of a clone is reported for some rows only, either as once, few or many, or as a class for expanded clones.

v_gene: TRBV27; abundance: -; d_gene: -; j_gene: TRBJ2-1; CDR3nt: TGTGCCAGCCTCACAGGCGTTGAGCAGTTCTTC; CDR3aa: CASLTGVEQFF
v_gene: TRBV9; abundance: -; d_gene: TRBD2; j_gene: TRBJ2-1; CDR3nt: TGTGCCACCGCGCGGGAGGCCGCCTACAATGAGCAGTTCTTC; CDR3aa: CATAREAAYNEQFF
v_gene: TRBV29-1; abundance: -; d_gene: -; j_gene: TRBJ2-2; CDR3nt: TGCAGCGTTGCCCAGGGTTACACCGGGGAGCTGTTTTTT; CDR3aa: CSVAQGYTGELFF
v_gene: TRBV25-1; abundance: -; d_gene: TRBD1; j_gene: TRBJ1-3; CDR3nt: TGTGCCAGCAGGACAGGGGCTGGAAACACCATATATTTT; CDR3aa: CASRTGAGNTIYF
v_gene: TRBV5-5; abundance: -; d_gene: -; j_gene: TRBJ2-5; CDR3nt: TGTGCCAGCAGCGGAGACAGAGGTTTGAAGACCCAGTACTTC; CDR3aa: CASSGDRGLKTQYF
v_gene: TRBV28; abundance: -; d_gene: -; j_gene: TRBJ1-5; CDR3nt: TGTGCCAGCAGTTTATCAGGACTTCACCATCAGCCCCAGCATTTT; CDR3aa: CASSLSGLHHQPQHF
v_gene: TRBV27; abundance: -; d_gene: TRBD1; j_gene: TRBJ2-5; CDR3nt: TGTGCCAGCAGTTTAAGGGGGCGGGAGACCCAGTACTTC; CDR3aa: CASSLRGRETQYF
v_gene: TRBV27; abundance: -; d_gene: TRBD1; j_gene: TRBJ2-1; CDR3nt: TGTGCCAGCAGTCGCAAGACAGGGGGTGCCTACAATGAGCAGTTCTTC; CDR3aa: CASSRKTGGAYNEQFF
v_gene: TRBV2; abundance: -; d_gene: TRBD1; j_gene: TRBJ2-5; CDR3nt: TGTGCCAGCAGGGATACAGGGGGCTTCGGAGAGACCCAGTACTTC; CDR3aa: CASRDTGGFGETQYF
v_gene: TRBV27; abundance: -; d_gene: -; j_gene: TRBJ2-3; CDR3nt: TGTGCCACCCAGGGCGGGATGAACACAGATACGCAGTATTTT; CDR3aa: CATQGGMNTDTQYF
v_gene: TRBV4-2; abundance: -; d_gene: TRBD1; j_gene: TRBJ1-1; CDR3nt: TGTGCCAGCAGCCCGCGACAGGGAGTGGAGGACACTGAAGCTTTCTTT; CDR3aa: CASSPRQGVEDTEAFF
v_gene: TRBV9; abundance: -; d_gene: TRBD1; j_gene: TRBJ1-4; CDR3nt: TGTGCCAGCAGCGTCGGGCCAGGGGGCGGTGAAAAACTGTTTTTT; CDR3aa: CASSVGPGGGEKLFF
v_gene: TRBV5-1; abundance: -; d_gene: -; j_gene: TRBJ2-1; CDR3nt: TGCGCCAGCAGCTTGGAGACGGGGATGGGTTACAATGAGCAGTTCTTC; CDR3aa: CASSLETGMGYNEQFF
v_gene: TRBV6-4; abundance: -; d_gene: TRBD1; j_gene: TRBJ2-2; CDR3nt: TGTGCCAGCAGTCCCTTAGGGGGACAGGGTGACACCGGGGAGCTGTTTTTT; CDR3aa: CASSPLGGQGDTGELFF
v_gene: TRBV10-1; abundance: -; d_gene: -; j_gene: TRBJ2-7; CDR3nt: TGCGCCAGCAGTGAGTCCAGGGAAGCGCCCCACTCCGAGCAGTACTTC; CDR3aa: CASSESREAPHSEQYF
v_gene: TRBV14; abundance: -; d_gene: -; j_gene: TRBJ1-1; CDR3nt: TGTGCCAGCAGCCTACAGGGGAACACTGAAGCTTTCTTT; CDR3aa: CASSLQGNTEAFF
v_gene: TRBV25-1; abundance: -; d_gene: TRBD1; j_gene: TRBJ2-5; CDR3nt: TGTGCCAAGACAGGGGTAAAGACCCAGTACTTC; CDR3aa: CAKTGVKTQYF
v_gene: TRBV6-5; abundance: once; d_gene: -; j_gene: TRBJ2-3; CDR3nt: TGTGCCAGCAGTTCCCTCCGGACAGCGACGCAGTATTTT; CDR3aa: CASSSLRTATQYF
v_gene: TRBV10-3; abundance: -; d_gene: TRBD1; j_gene: TRBJ1-2; CDR3nt: TGTGCCATCAAGGCTACCGGGACAGGGGGCGCGAGGGATGGCTACACCTTC; CDR3aa: CAIKATGTGGARDGYTF
v_gene: TRBV25-1; abundance: -; d_gene: -; j_gene: TRBJ2-5; CDR3nt: TGTGCCAGCAGTGAATGGAAAGGCCCGGGGGAGACCCAGTACTTC; CDR3aa: CASSEWKGPGETQYF
v_gene: TRBV7-6; abundance: once; d_gene: TRBD1; j_gene: TRBJ1-5; CDR3nt: TGTGCCAGCAGTCCCAACAGGGGGCGAGGGCCCCAGCATTTT; CDR3aa: CASSPNRGRGPQHF
v_gene: TRBV5-4; abundance: -; d_gene: TRBD1; j_gene: TRBJ1-4; CDR3nt: TGTGCCAGCAGCTACGGACAGGGAGGGACGAATGAAAAACTGTTTTTT; CDR3aa: CASSYGQGGTNEKLFF
v_gene: TRBV4-1; abundance: -; d_gene: -; j_gene: TRBJ1-2; CDR3nt: TGCGCCAGCAGCCAAGCCGGTGTGGGGGCCCATGGCTACACCTTC; CDR3aa: CASSQAGVGAHGYTF
v_gene: TRBV5-1; abundance: -; d_gene: TRBD2; j_gene: TRBJ2-2; CDR3nt: TGCGCCAGCAGCTTGGACGGGAGGCCCTCCGGGGACGGGGAGCTGTTTTTT; CDR3aa: CASSLDGRPSGDGELFF
v_gene: TRBV7-9; abundance: -; d_gene: TRBD1; j_gene: TRBJ2-2; CDR3nt: TGTGCCAGCAGCTCCAACAGGGGGCGAGGTCCCGGGGAGCTGTTTTTT; CDR3aa: CASSSNRGRGPGELFF
v_gene: TRBV28; abundance: -; d_gene: TRBD1; j_gene: TRBJ2-2; CDR3nt: TGTGCCAGCAGAGGGACAGCAAACACCGGGGAGCTGTTTTTT; CDR3aa: CASRGTANTGELFF
v_gene: TRBV28; abundance: -; d_gene: -; j_gene: TRBJ2-5; CDR3nt: TGTGCCAGCACTCCACGGGAGCAAGAGACCCAGTACTTC; CDR3aa: CASTPREQETQYF
v_gene: TRBV7-2; abundance: -; d_gene: TRBD2; j_gene: TRBJ2-2; CDR3nt: TGTGCCAGCAGCCAGAAGGGACTAGCGGGCACCGGGGAGCTGTTTTTT; CDR3aa: CASSQKGLAGTGELFF
v_gene: TRBV7-9; abundance: -; d_gene: TRBD1; j_gene: TRBJ2-1; CDR3nt: TGTGCCAGCAGCTTAAGACAGGGATCCCGAAACTACAATGAGCAGTTCTTC; CDR3aa: CASSLRQGSRNYNEQFF
v_gene: TRBV2; abundance: -; d_gene: -; j_gene: TRBJ1-3; CDR3nt: TGTGCCAGCGCCGAGGGTCACCCTTCTGGAAACACCATATATTTT; CDR3aa: CASAEGHPSGNTIYF
v_gene: TRBV10-1; abundance: -; d_gene: -; j_gene: TRBJ1-5; CDR3nt: TGCGCCAGAGGAGGCCAGCCCCAGCATTTT; CDR3aa: CARGGQPQHF
v_gene: TRBV7-6; abundance: -; d_gene: TRBD2; j_gene: TRBJ2-3; CDR3nt: TGTGCCAGCTCGAAAAGCGGGAGTCTCGACACAGATACGCAGTATTTT; CDR3aa: CASSKSGSLDTDTQYF
v_gene: TRBV5-4; abundance: -; d_gene: TRBD1; j_gene: TRBJ1-1; CDR3nt: TGTGCCAGCAGCTTAGGGACAGGGGGGAACACTGAAGCTTTCTTT; CDR3aa: CASSLGTGGNTEAFF
v_gene: TRBV5-1; abundance: -; d_gene: -; j_gene: TRBJ1-2; CDR3nt: TGCGCCAGCAGCCCCAACCAGTCCGGAGGTCATGGCTACACCTTC; CDR3aa: CASSPNQSGGHGYTF
v_gene: TRBV19; abundance: -; d_gene: -; j_gene: TRBJ2-7; CDR3nt: TGTGCCAGTAGTATCGTGGCGGACTACACCTACGAGCAGTACTTC; CDR3aa: CASSIVADYTYEQYF
v_gene: TRBV5-1; abundance: -; d_gene: TRBD2; j_gene: TRBJ2-7; CDR3nt: TGCGCCAGCAGCTCGGGACTAGCGGGAGCCTCCGAGCAGTACTTC; CDR3aa: CASSSGLAGASEQYF
v_gene: TRBV7-9; abundance: once; d_gene: -; j_gene: TRBJ2-7; CDR3nt: TGTGCCAGCAGCTTAGGGCCTTTTGGGCTAGCGTCCTCCCACGAGCAGTACTTC; CDR3aa: CASSLGPFGLASSHEQYF
v_gene: TRBV29-1; abundance: -; d_gene: -; j_gene: TRBJ1-2; CDR3nt: TGCAGCGTTACCCCGGGGGGGAACTATGGCTACACCTTC; CDR3aa: CSVTPGGNYGYTF
v_gene: TRBV5-1; abundance: once; d_gene: TRBD2; j_gene: TRBJ2-1; CDR3nt: TGCGCCAGCAGCTTTACCCAGGGGACTAGCGGCCTGGGGCAGTTCTTC; CDR3aa: CASSFTQGTSGLGQFF
v_gene: TRBV11-2; abundance: few; d_gene: -; j_gene: TRBJ1-1; CDR3nt: TGTGCCAGCAGCTTAGGCGGCCTTGAAGCTTTCTTT; CDR3aa: CASSLGGLEAFF
v_gene: TRBV6-5; abundance: -; d_gene: -; j_gene: TRBJ1-4; CDR3nt: TGTGCCAGCAGTTATTCCGCGGCAACTAATGAAAAACTGTTTTTT; CDR3aa: CASSYSAATNEKLFF